This TCR beta chain came from a study of high-grade serous ovarian cancer treatment subgroups. Study conclusions and caveats: Clonal relatedness tracked neoantigen level, and by trend copy number and mutation load.

Trimming cost V 5 bases and J 4 bases; bases outside gene matches: 7. Looked up from germline, CDR1 is KGHSH and CDR2 is LQKENI. The length of the CDR3 is 14 residues. A word on this clone: No antigen is known for it.

The protocol was immunoSEQ multiplex PCR, while the TCRdb copy is restricted to in-frame clones and leaves out a portion. The sample carries a few thousand clones, approximately 76% recorded once. Tumor tissue was taken before any definitive surgery or chemotherapy was given. The sequence was collected from a human donor with high-grade serous ovarian cancer. The V gene is TRBV18, the J gene TRBJ2-7; TRBD1 aligns across 8 bases. The source material was tumor tissue. In nucleotides, the CDR3 is TGTGCCAGCTCAGCGAACCAGGGGGCGTACGAGCAGTACTTC. This sequence encodes CASSANQGAYEQYF.